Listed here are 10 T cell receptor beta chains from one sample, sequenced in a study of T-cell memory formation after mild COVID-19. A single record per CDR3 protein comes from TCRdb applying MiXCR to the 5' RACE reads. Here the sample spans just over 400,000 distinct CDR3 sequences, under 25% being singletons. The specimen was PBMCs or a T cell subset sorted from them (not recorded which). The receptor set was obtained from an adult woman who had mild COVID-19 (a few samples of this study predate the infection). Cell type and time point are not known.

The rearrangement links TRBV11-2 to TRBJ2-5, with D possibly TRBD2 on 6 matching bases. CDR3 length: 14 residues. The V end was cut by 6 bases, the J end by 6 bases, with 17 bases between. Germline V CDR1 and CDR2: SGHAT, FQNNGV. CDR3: CASRAEGAWKTQYF. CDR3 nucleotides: TGTGCCAGCAGAGCGGAGGGAGCGTGGAAGACCCAGTACTTC. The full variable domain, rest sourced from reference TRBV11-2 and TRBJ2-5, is EAGVAQSPRYKIIEKRQSVAFWCNPISGHATLYWYQQILGQGPKLLIQFQNNGVVDDSQLPKDRFSAERLKGVDSTLKIQPAKLEDSAVYLCASRAEGAWKTQYFGPGTRLLVL.

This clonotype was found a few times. Here the CDR3 reads CASSLAAGTDTQYF. The CDR3 region has the DNA TGCGCCAGCAGCTTGGCGGCTGGCACAGATACGCAGTATTTT. V is TRBV5-1 and J is TRBJ2-3; D is undetermined. This CDR3 has 14 residues. Per germline, CDR1 SGHRS and CDR2 YFSETQ. Trimming removed 0 bases at V and 1 base at J, with 6 bases between.

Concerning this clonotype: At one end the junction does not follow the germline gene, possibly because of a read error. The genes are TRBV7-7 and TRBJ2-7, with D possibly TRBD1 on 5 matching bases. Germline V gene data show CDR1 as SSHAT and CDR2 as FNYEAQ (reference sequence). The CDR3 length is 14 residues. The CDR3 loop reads CASSLGADSYEQYF. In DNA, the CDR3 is TGTGCTAGCAGCTTAGGGGCAGACTCCTACGAGCAGTACTTC.

CDR3 sequence reads: CSAGGGYQETQYF. The CDR3 region has the DNA TGCAGTGCAGGGGGGGGGTACCAAGAGACCCAGTACTTC. The chain employs TRBV20-1 and TRBJ2-5, with D perhaps matching TRBD2 (7 bases). Germline CDR1 DFQATT, CDR2 SNEGSKA (reference sequence). The ends were cut back, 6 bases at V and 0 bases at J, with 11 bases in the middle. This CDR3 region has 13 residues.

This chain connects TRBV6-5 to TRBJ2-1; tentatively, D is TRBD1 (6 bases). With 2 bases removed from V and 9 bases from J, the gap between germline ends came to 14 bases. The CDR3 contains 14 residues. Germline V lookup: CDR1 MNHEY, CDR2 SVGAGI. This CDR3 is CASSYEDSQSEQFF. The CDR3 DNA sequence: TGTGCCAGCAGTTACGAGGACAGTCAGAGTGAGCAGTTCTTC.

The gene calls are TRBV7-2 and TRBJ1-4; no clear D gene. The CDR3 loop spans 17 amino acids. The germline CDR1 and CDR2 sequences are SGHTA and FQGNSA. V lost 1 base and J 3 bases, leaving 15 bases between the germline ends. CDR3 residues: CASSLVYRTTANEKLFF. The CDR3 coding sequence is TGTGCCAGCAGCTTAGTGTATCGGACGACGGCTAATGAAAAACTGTTTTTT.

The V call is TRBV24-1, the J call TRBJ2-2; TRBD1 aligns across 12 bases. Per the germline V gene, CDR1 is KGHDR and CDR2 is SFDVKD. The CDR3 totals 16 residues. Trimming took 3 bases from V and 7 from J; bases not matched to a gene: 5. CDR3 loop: CATSDPGQGAIGELFF. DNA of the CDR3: TGTGCCACCAGTGATCCGGGACAGGGGGCTATCGGGGAGCTGTTTTTT.

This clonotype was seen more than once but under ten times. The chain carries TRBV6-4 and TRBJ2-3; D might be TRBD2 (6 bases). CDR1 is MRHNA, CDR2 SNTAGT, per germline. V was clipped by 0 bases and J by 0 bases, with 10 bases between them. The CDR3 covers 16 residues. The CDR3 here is CASSDSEGTSTDTQYF. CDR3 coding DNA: TGTGCCAGCAGTGACTCGGAGGGGACTAGCACAGATACGCAGTATTTT.

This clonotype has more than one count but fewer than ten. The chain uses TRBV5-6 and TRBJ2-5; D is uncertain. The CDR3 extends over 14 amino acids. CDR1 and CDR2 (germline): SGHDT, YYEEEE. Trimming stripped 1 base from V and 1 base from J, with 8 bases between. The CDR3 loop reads CASSLPTPQETQYF. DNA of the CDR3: TGTGCCAGCAGCTTGCCCACTCCCCAAGAGACCCAGTACTTC.

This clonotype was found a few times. The CDR3 DNA reads TGTGCCAGCAGCCGTACTAGCGGGAGAGGGCAAGAGACCCAGTACTTC. Amino acid sequence: CASSRTSGRGQETQYF. The chain joins TRBV13 to TRBJ2-5; 11 bases line up with TRBD2. There are 16 residues in the CDR3. Per germline, CDR1 PRHDT and CDR2 FYEKMQ (reference sequence). V trimming: 5 bases; J trimming: 2 bases; junction bases outside the gene matches: 7. Full variable domain (outside the CDR3, taken from reference TRBV13 and TRBJ2-5): AAGVIQSPRHLIKEKRETATLKCYPIPRHDTVYWYQQGPGQDPQFLISFYEKMQSDKGSIPDRFSAQQFSDYHSELNMSSLELGDSALYFCASSRTSGRGQETQYFGPGTRLLVL.